The rows below give T cell receptor beta chains drawn from one sample of a study of blood T cell repertoires in COVID-19. The table came from immunoSEQ multiplex PCR; TCRdb's copy has only in-frame clones and leaves some out. In the table there are roughly 240,000 clones, around four fifths of which are singletons. Sequencing was performed on PBMCs or T cells enriched from blood (not recorded which). These receptor sequences come from a woman aged 40 to 50 who had been exposed to COVID-19. Both conserved end residues are part of each CDR3. D genes are given only for firm matches. Clone size is not always given. Where it is, it says once, few, many or a class for expanded clones.

abundance: once; v_gene: TRBV20-1; d_gene: -; j_gene: TRBJ1-2; CDR3nt: TGCACACCTTCGGCAGGCTATGGCTACACCTTC; CDR3aa: CTPSAGYGYTF
abundance: -; v_gene: TRBV6-4; d_gene: -; j_gene: TRBJ2-2; CDR3nt: TGTGCCAGCAGTGTGGCTGGGGGCGAGAGCACCGGGGAGCTGTTTTTT; CDR3aa: CASSVAGGESTGELFF
abundance: -; v_gene: TRBV28; d_gene: TRBD2; j_gene: TRBJ2-3; CDR3nt: TGTGCCAGCACCCTCCGGGGGGGTCCCATGGGGGGGCAGTATTTT; CDR3aa: CASTLRGGPMGGQYF
abundance: -; v_gene: TRBV9; d_gene: -; j_gene: TRBJ1-3; CDR3nt: TGTGCCAGCAGCTCCCCTGGCGGAAACACCATATATTTT; CDR3aa: CASSSPGGNTIYF
abundance: -; v_gene: TRBV19; d_gene: -; j_gene: TRBJ1-1; CDR3nt: TGTGCCAGTGGGGCTCTGGGTTACACTGAAGCTTTCTTT; CDR3aa: CASGALGYTEAFF
abundance: -; v_gene: TRBV29-1; d_gene: TRBD2; j_gene: TRBJ2-7; CDR3nt: TGCAGCGCGGGGGTGGGACTACCTCTGGGAGAGCAGTACTTC; CDR3aa: CSAGVGLPLGEQYF
abundance: -; v_gene: TRBV27; d_gene: -; j_gene: TRBJ2-3; CDR3nt: TGTGCCAGCAGTCGGGGTTTCCCCAGCACAGATACGCAGTATTTT; CDR3aa: CASSRGFPSTDTQYF
abundance: -; v_gene: TRBV5-5; d_gene: -; j_gene: TRBJ1-5; CDR3nt: TGTGCCAGCAGCTTGGTCAGGGGAAGTCATCAGCCCCAGCATTTT; CDR3aa: CASSLVRGSHQPQHF
abundance: -; v_gene: TRBV28; d_gene: TRBD1; j_gene: TRBJ2-3; CDR3nt: TGTGCCAGCAGTTCATCGGGGACAGTCACAGATACGCAGTATTTT; CDR3aa: CASSSSGTVTDTQYF
abundance: few; v_gene: TRBV6-5; d_gene: -; j_gene: TRBJ1-1; CDR3nt: TGTGCCACCCATGGGAGGGGAATGAACACTGAAGCTTTCTTT; CDR3aa: CATHGRGMNTEAFF
abundance: -; v_gene: TRBV9; d_gene: TRBD1; j_gene: TRBJ1-5; CDR3nt: TGTGCCAGCAGCGTAGGACAGGGAAATTCGCCCCAGCATTTT; CDR3aa: CASSVGQGNSPQHF
abundance: few; v_gene: TRBV9; d_gene: TRBD1; j_gene: TRBJ2-5; CDR3nt: TGTGCCAGCAGCACCCGGACAGGGGAAACGGAGACCCAGTACTTC; CDR3aa: CASSTRTGETETQYF
abundance: -; v_gene: TRBV3-1/TRBV3-2; d_gene: -; j_gene: TRBJ2-5; CDR3nt: TGTGCCAGCAGCCAAGTAGGAGGGTTTGGTGGAGACCAGTACTTC; CDR3aa: CASSQVGGFGGDQYF
abundance: -; v_gene: TRBV28; d_gene: TRBD1; j_gene: TRBJ2-7; CDR3nt: TGTGCCAGCAGTTTGGGACAGACCTACGAGCAGTACTTC; CDR3aa: CASSLGQTYEQYF
abundance: -; v_gene: TRBV19; d_gene: -; j_gene: TRBJ2-1; CDR3nt: TGTGCCAGTAGTATAACGGCGGCAAGTAGTGATGAGCAGTTCTTC; CDR3aa: CASSITAASSDEQFF
abundance: once; v_gene: TRBV28; d_gene: -; j_gene: TRBJ1-1; CDR3nt: TGTGCCAGCAGTTTATGGAGCACTGAAGCTTTCTTT; CDR3aa: CASSLWSTEAFF
abundance: -; v_gene: TRBV9; d_gene: TRBD2; j_gene: TRBJ2-7; CDR3nt: TGTGCCAGCAGCCCCCAACCCGGGTTAGCGGGGGCCTTAAAACCCTACGAGCAGTACTTC; CDR3aa: CASSPQPGLAGALKPYEQYF
abundance: -; v_gene: TRBV9; d_gene: -; j_gene: TRBJ2-3; CDR3nt: TGTGCCAGCAGCGTAGCGGCGGGACGACGCACAGATACGCAGTATTTT; CDR3aa: CASSVAAGRRTDTQYF
abundance: -; v_gene: TRBV3-1/TRBV3-2; d_gene: -; j_gene: TRBJ1-3; CDR3nt: TGTGCCAGCAGCCAACCCCCAGGCACCATATATTTT; CDR3aa: CASSQPPGTIYF
abundance: -; v_gene: TRBV28; d_gene: -; j_gene: TRBJ1-2; CDR3nt: TGTGCCAGCAGTCCCCTTACGGGCAGGGCTAGCTATGGCTACACCTTC; CDR3aa: CASSPLTGRASYGYTF
abundance: -; v_gene: TRBV27; d_gene: -; j_gene: TRBJ2-3; CDR3nt: TGTGCCAGCAGACCCCACCGACTCACAGATACGCAGTATTTT; CDR3aa: CASRPHRLTDTQYF
abundance: -; v_gene: TRBV7-2; d_gene: TRBD1; j_gene: TRBJ1-5; CDR3nt: TGTGCCAGCACCGCTTACGGGACAGGAGATCAGCCCCAGCATTTT; CDR3aa: CASTAYGTGDQPQHF
abundance: -; v_gene: TRBV9; d_gene: TRBD1; j_gene: TRBJ1-6; CDR3nt: TGTGCCAGCAGCGAGGGGACAGGAGATGCGACACCCCTCCACTTT; CDR3aa: CASSEGTGDATPLHF
abundance: -; v_gene: TRBV7-3; d_gene: TRBD2; j_gene: TRBJ2-7; CDR3nt: TGTGCCAGCAGCTTTTCTAGCGGGGGGGCCGCCGAGCAGTACTTC; CDR3aa: CASSFSSGGAAEQYF
abundance: few; v_gene: TRBV7-9; d_gene: TRBD1; j_gene: TRBJ1-1; CDR3nt: TGTGCCAGCAGCTTATCGGAGGGAAAAGGGGGCCGTATGAACACTGAAGCTTTCTTT; CDR3aa: CASSLSEGKGGRMNTEAFF
abundance: once; v_gene: TRBV3-1/TRBV3-2; d_gene: TRBD2; j_gene: TRBJ2-3; CDR3nt: TGTGCCAGCAGCCAGAGGACTAGCCTCACAGATACGCAGTATTTT; CDR3aa: CASSQRTSLTDTQYF
abundance: -; v_gene: TRBV13; d_gene: TRBD2; j_gene: TRBJ2-1; CDR3nt: TGTGCCACCAATGATTATAGCGGGGGGCGCAATGAGCAGTTCTTC; CDR3aa: CATNDYSGGRNEQFF
abundance: once; v_gene: TRBV11-2; d_gene: -; j_gene: TRBJ1-1; CDR3nt: TGTGCCAGCAGCGGAAACAGGGCCGCTGAAGCTTTCTTT; CDR3aa: CASSGNRAAEAFF
abundance: -; v_gene: TRBV12-5; d_gene: -; j_gene: TRBJ1-1; CDR3nt: TGTGCTAGTGGTTTCCCCATCCCGGGGGGGACTTTCCTTGGGAACACTGAAGCTTTCTTT; CDR3aa: CASGFPIPGGTFLGNTEAFF
abundance: -; v_gene: TRBV5-6; d_gene: -; j_gene: TRBJ2-7; CDR3nt: TGTGCCAGCAGCTTGAGGGGATTCACCTACGAGCAGTACTTC; CDR3aa: CASSLRGFTYEQYF
abundance: -; v_gene: TRBV19; d_gene: -; j_gene: TRBJ1-2; CDR3nt: TGTGCCAGTACCCCACCACAGAGGGGGAACTATGGCTACACCTTC; CDR3aa: CASTPPQRGNYGYTF
abundance: -; v_gene: TRBV14; d_gene: TRBD2; j_gene: TRBJ2-1; CDR3nt: TGTGCCAGCAGCCAAGTACGAGGCGGAGCGGGGACTCCCAACAATGAGCAGTTCTTC; CDR3aa: CASSQVRGGAGTPNNEQFF
abundance: -; v_gene: TRBV19; d_gene: -; j_gene: TRBJ1-1; CDR3nt: TGTGCCAGTAGTATGGTCTTGGGGGCCGATCCGGCCCAGGGACAAGCTTTCTTT; CDR3aa: CASSMVLGADPAQGQAFF
abundance: once; v_gene: TRBV6-2/TRBV6-3; d_gene: TRBD2; j_gene: TRBJ2-1; CDR3nt: TGTGCCAGCAGCAAACTAGCGGTCAATGAGCAGTTCTTC; CDR3aa: CASSKLAVNEQFF
abundance: -; v_gene: TRBV18; d_gene: TRBD1; j_gene: TRBJ1-4; CDR3nt: TGTGCCAGCGGCCGACAGGGTGTTGCAACGACTAATGAAAAACTGTTTTTT; CDR3aa: CASGRQGVATTNEKLFF
abundance: -; v_gene: TRBV2; d_gene: -; j_gene: TRBJ2-1; CDR3nt: TGTGCCAGCCGCGGGACTTCCCGGGGCAATGAGCAGTTCTTC; CDR3aa: CASRGTSRGNEQFF
abundance: -; v_gene: TRBV21-1; d_gene: -; j_gene: TRBJ2-5; CDR3nt: TGTGCCAGCAGCAAAGATCCAGCGGGGGACCAAGAGACCCAGTACTTC; CDR3aa: CASSKDPAGDQETQYF
abundance: once; v_gene: TRBV5-4; d_gene: -; j_gene: TRBJ1-3; CDR3nt: TGTGCCAGCAGCTTGGGGACTGACGGCCTTAGCACCATATATTTT; CDR3aa: CASSLGTDGLSTIYF
abundance: -; v_gene: TRBV19; d_gene: TRBD1; j_gene: TRBJ1-6; CDR3nt: TGTGCCAGTAGTTTAAAAACGACAGGGTATAATTCACCCCTCCACTTT; CDR3aa: CASSLKTTGYNSPLHF
abundance: -; v_gene: TRBV12-3/TRBV12-4; d_gene: TRBD1; j_gene: TRBJ1-1; CDR3nt: TGTGCCAGCAGGAACACAGGGGCCACTGAAGCTTTCTTT; CDR3aa: CASRNTGATEAFF
abundance: -; v_gene: TRBV6-1; d_gene: -; j_gene: TRBJ1-1; CDR3nt: TGTGCCAGCAGTGACGAGGGGGTGAACACTGAAGCTTTCTTT; CDR3aa: CASSDEGVNTEAFF
abundance: -; v_gene: TRBV6-5; d_gene: -; j_gene: TRBJ1-2; CDR3nt: TGTGCCAGCAGGTCAGGGGAGGGCGGCTACACCTTC; CDR3aa: CASRSGEGGYTF
abundance: -; v_gene: TRBV6-5; d_gene: -; j_gene: TRBJ1-6; CDR3nt: TGTGCCAGCAGTTTCGACCACTCCGGGGTTAATTCACCCCTCCACTTT; CDR3aa: CASSFDHSGVNSPLHF
abundance: -; v_gene: TRBV19; d_gene: TRBD1; j_gene: TRBJ1-2; CDR3nt: TGTGCCAGTAGTTCGGGACAGGGCAACTATGGCTACACCTTC; CDR3aa: CASSSGQGNYGYTF
abundance: -; v_gene: TRBV27; d_gene: -; j_gene: TRBJ2-5; CDR3nt: TGTGCCAGCAGTTTACTGGCCGCGGCTGTCGAGACCCAGTACTTC; CDR3aa: CASSLLAAAVETQYF
abundance: -; v_gene: TRBV7-6; d_gene: -; j_gene: TRBJ2-5; CDR3nt: TGTGCCAGCAGCTTTGGACAGAAAGAGACCCAGTACTTC; CDR3aa: CASSFGQKETQYF
abundance: -; v_gene: TRBV7-6; d_gene: TRBD1; j_gene: TRBJ1-5; CDR3nt: TGTGCCAGCAGCCGGGGACAGGATAGCAATCAGCCCCAGCATTTT; CDR3aa: CASSRGQDSNQPQHF
abundance: -; v_gene: TRBV3-1/TRBV3-2; d_gene: -; j_gene: TRBJ1-3; CDR3nt: TGTGCCACCCAACCTTACGGGTTTGGAAACACCATATATTTT; CDR3aa: CATQPYGFGNTIYF
abundance: -; v_gene: TRBV5-1; d_gene: TRBD2; j_gene: TRBJ2-3; CDR3nt: TGCGCCAGCAGCTCGGGACTAGCGGGGCCTCTTACAGATACGCAGTATTTT; CDR3aa: CASSSGLAGPLTDTQYF
abundance: -; v_gene: TRBV5-6; d_gene: -; j_gene: TRBJ1-5; CDR3nt: TGTGCCAGCAGCTTGATGGCGGGGGGTCAGCCCCAGCATTTT; CDR3aa: CASSLMAGGQPQHF
abundance: once; v_gene: TRBV16; d_gene: TRBD1; j_gene: TRBJ1-4; CDR3nt: TGTGCCAGCAGCCAATCTGGACAGGGGGCCGAAAAACTGTTTTTT; CDR3aa: CASSQSGQGAEKLFF
abundance: -; v_gene: TRBV30; d_gene: -; j_gene: TRBJ1-6; CDR3nt: TGTGCCTGGCGACAGCCTTCCTATAATTCACCCCTCCACTTT; CDR3aa: CAWRQPSYNSPLHF
abundance: -; v_gene: TRBV5-1; d_gene: TRBD1; j_gene: TRBJ2-3; CDR3nt: TGCGCCAGCAGCTTGGCCCCCGGGACAGGGGGAAGTACAGATACGCAGTATTTT; CDR3aa: CASSLAPGTGGSTDTQYF
abundance: -; v_gene: TRBV6-5; d_gene: -; j_gene: TRBJ2-7; CDR3nt: TGTGCCACCAGGGGTACAGAGAGATACGAGCAGTACTTC; CDR3aa: CATRGTERYEQYF